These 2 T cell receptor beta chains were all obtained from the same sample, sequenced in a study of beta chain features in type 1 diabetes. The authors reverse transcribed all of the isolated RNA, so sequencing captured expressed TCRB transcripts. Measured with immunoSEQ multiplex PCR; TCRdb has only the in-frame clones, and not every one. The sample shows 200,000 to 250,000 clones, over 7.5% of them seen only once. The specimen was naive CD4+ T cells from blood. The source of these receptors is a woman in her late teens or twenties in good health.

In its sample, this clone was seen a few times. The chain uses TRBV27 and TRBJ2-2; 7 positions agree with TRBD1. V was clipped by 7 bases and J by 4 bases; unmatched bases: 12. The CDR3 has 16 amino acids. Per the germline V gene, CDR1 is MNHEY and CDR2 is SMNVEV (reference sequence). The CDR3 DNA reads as TGTGCCAGCACGCGCTTAACCGGGACAGCCACCGGGGAGCTGTTTTTT. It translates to CASTRLTGTATGELFF.

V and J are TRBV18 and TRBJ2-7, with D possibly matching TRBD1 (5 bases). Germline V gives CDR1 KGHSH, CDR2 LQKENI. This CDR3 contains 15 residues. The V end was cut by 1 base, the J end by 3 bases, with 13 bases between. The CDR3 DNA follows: TGTGCCAGCTCACCACTTGACCAGGGCCGCTACGAGCAGTACTTC. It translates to CASSPLDQGRYEQYF.